These 10 T cell receptor beta chains came from one sample sequenced in a study of OX40 agonist ivuxolimab in advanced cancers. The protocol was immunoSEQ multiplex PCR, while the TCRdb copy is restricted to in-frame clones and leaves out a portion. This table holds about 73,000 clones, 70% to 90% found once. The sample consisted of CD4+ or CD8+ T cells sorted from blood, taken in a trial of the OX40 agonist ivuxolimab. These receptors came from an adult with an advanced solid tumor such as melanoma, head and neck, liver or kidney cancer.

DNA of the CDR3: TGCAGCGTTGACTCTAGGTCCCGATATTATGAGCAGTTCTTC. Its translation is CSVDSRSRYYEQFF. The rearrangement joins TRBV29-1 to TRBJ2-1; no clear D. The V end was cut by 3 bases, the J end by 8 bases, with 17 bases between. CDR1 and CDR2 from the germline V gene are SQVTM and ANQGSEA. The CDR3 loop spans 14 amino acids.

The rearrangement joins TRBV2 to TRBJ1-6; D might be TRBD1 (5 bases). The CDR3 is 15 amino acids. V shed 2 bases and J shed 9 bases, with 14 bases lying between them. The germline V gene has CDR1 SNHLY and CDR2 FYNNEI. The CDR3 sequence: CASSESQGSISPLHF. The CDR3 region has the DNA TGTGCCAGCAGTGAAAGTCAGGGATCGATTTCACCCCTCCACTTT.

V gene TRBV7-9 combines with J gene TRBJ2-1; D is unclear. Germline CDR1 reads SEHNR; CDR2 reads FQNEAQ (reference sequence). CDR3 length equals 17 residues. Trimming took 5 bases from V and 0 from J, leaving 17 bases between them. The CDR3 loop reads CASSRLGSPRSYNEQFF. CDR3 DNA sequence: TGTGCCAGCAGCCGCCTGGGCTCTCCTCGCTCCTACAATGAGCAGTTCTTC.

V gene TRBV28 combines with J gene TRBJ2-7; D not resolved. CDR3 size: 15 residues. Germline CDR1 reads MDHEN; CDR2 reads SYDVKM. Trimming shortened V by 0 bases and J by 2 bases, and 11 bases separated the two germline ends. The CDR3 loop reads CASSLWDENAYEQYF. The CDR3 region has the DNA TGTGCCAGCAGTTTATGGGACGAAAATGCCTACGAGCAGTACTTC.

This clone has a handful of counts. This rearrangement joins TRBV5-1 to TRBJ2-5; 9 nucleotides match TRBD1. With 0 bases clipped from V and 1 base from J, the junction kept 7 bases outside the gene matches. The CDR3 is 17 amino acids. The germline V gene encodes CDR1 SGHRS and CDR2 YFSETQ. The DNA for the CDR3 is TGCGCCAGCAGCTTGGGGACAGGGGTTGGGATCCAAGAGACCCAGTACTTC. Its protein product is CASSLGTGVGIQETQYF.

V and J are TRBV11-2 and TRBJ1-1; 8 positions agree with TRBD1. The CDR3 is 15 residues long. The germline gives CDR1 SGHAT, CDR2 FQNNGV. The V gene end was trimmed by 2 bases and the J gene end by 0 bases; junction bases not matched to a gene: 2. The DNA of the CDR3 is TGTGCCAGCAGCTTACAGGGGGCTGTGAACACTGAAGCTTTCTTT. Amino acid sequence: CASSLQGAVNTEAFF. Using reference TRBV11-2 and TRBJ1-1 for the parts outside the CDR3, the full variable domain is EAGVAQSPRYKIIEKRQSVAFWCNPISGHATLYWYQQILGQGPKLLIQFQNNGVVDDSQLPKDRFSAERLKGVDSTLKIQPAKLEDSAVYLCASSLQGAVNTEAFFGQGTRLTVV.

V gene TRBV5-1 combines with J gene TRBJ1-1; D is ambiguous. Trimming pared 0 bases from V and 1 base from J, leaving 10 bases between. Germline CDR1 SGHRS, CDR2 YFSETQ. The CDR3 is 15 amino acids. The CDR3 bases are TGCGCCAGCAGCTTGGTTTTGATCTCGAACACTGAAGCTTTCTTT. Its protein product is CASSLVLISNTEAFF. The variable domain in full, with the rest retrieved from reference TRBV5-1 and TRBJ1-1, is KAGVTQTPRYLIKTRGQQVTLSCSPISGHRSVSWYQQTPGQGLQFLFEYFSETQRNKGNFPGRFSGRQFSNSRSEMNVSTLELGDSALYLCASSLVLISNTEAFFGQGTRLTVV.

The chain recombines TRBV11-3 with TRBJ1-1, with D perhaps matching TRBD1 (5 bases). The germline V gene encodes CDR1 SGHNT and CDR2 YENEEA. The CDR3 is 15 residues long. V lost 4 bases to trimming and J lost 1 base, with 13 bases between them. The CDR3 DNA follows: TGTGCCAGCAGCTCCGGCCAGGGCGCGAACACTGAAGCTTTCTTT. This encodes CASSSGQGANTEAFF.

The chain carries TRBV5-1 and TRBJ1-1, with D unresolved. The V end lost 4 bases, the J end lost 1 base, and 8 bases lay between the germline ends. The germline V gene encodes CDR1 SGHRS and CDR2 YFSETQ. The CDR3 loop spans 13 amino acids. The CDR3 nucleotides read TGCGCCAGCAGCATACAGCAGAACACTGAAGCTTTCTTT. This codes for CASSIQQNTEAFF.

The chain recombines TRBV7-2 with TRBJ1-2; D gene unclear. The CDR3 consists of 13 residues. Germline CDR1 SGHTA, CDR2 FQGNSA. V shed 3 bases and J shed 8 bases, with 13 bases lying between them. The chain's CDR3 is CASSLNEGRGYTF. The DNA of the CDR3 is TGTGCCAGCAGCTTGAATGAGGGAAGGGGCTACACCTTC.